This T cell receptor (beta chain) was identified in a study of T cell responses to AZD1222 COVID-19 vaccine. Study-level points and caveats: Targets within unmutated variant regions were reportedly found for nearly half of spike-specific TCRs. Baseline serostatus was positive in only a handful of AZD1222 recipients.

The sample holds a few counts of this clone. The antigen remains unidentified. Trimming took off 4 bases at V and 1 base at J, with 15 bases between the two ends. Germline V gene lookup returns CDR1 MRHNA and CDR2 SNTAGT. This CDR3 contains 16 residues. The protocol was immunoSEQ multiplex PCR, while the TCRdb copy is restricted to in-frame clones and leaves out a portion. The sample consists of more than 95,000 clones, roughly 88% of them appearing once. Source: peripheral blood, taken on day 0 of AZD1222 vaccination. This TCR was recovered from an adult in good health. The chain recombines TRBV6-4 with TRBJ2-3; possibly TRBD2 for D (6 bases). Written as DNA, the CDR3 is TGTGCCAGCAGTGGTTCAAGCGGAGGGGGCACAGATACGCAGTATTTT. It translates to CASSGSSGGGTDTQYF.